The source of this TCR beta chain is a study of T cell responses to AZD1222 COVID-19 vaccine. The V gene's germline CDR1 is LNHDA and CDR2 SQIVND (reference sequence). CDR3 length: 16 residues. Trimming removed 3 bases from V and 2 bases from J; junction bases left unmatched: 7. Profiling relied on immunoSEQ multiplex PCR, and the TCRdb table lists in-frame clones only, not all of them. There are about 60,000 clones in the sample; about 85% occur only once, and roughly 19% lies in the top ten. The sample in question was peripheral blood, obtained on day 0 of AZD1222 vaccination. This receptor was taken from an adult in good health. The rearrangement joins TRBV19 to TRBJ2-3; 8 bases are a match to TRBD2. The CDR3 sequence: CASSISTSGFTDTQYF. The CDR3 region has the DNA TGTGCCAGTAGTATTTCTACTAGCGGTTTCACAGATACGCAGTATTTT. The full variable domain, with the rest looked up from reference TRBV19 and TRBJ2-3, is DGGITQSPKYLFRKEGQNVTLSCEQNLNHDAMYWYRQDPGQGLRLIYYSQIVNDFQKGDIAEGYSVSREKKESFPLTVTSAQKNPTAFYLCASSISTSGFTDTQYFGPGTRLTVL.